This is a list of T cell receptor beta chains from one sample in a study of shared clonotypes between healthy human individuals. Here immunoSEQ multiplex PCR was the method, and the copy in TCRdb shows in-frame clones only, minus some. The data hold 650,000 to 700,000 clones, with roughly 87% observed a single time. Sequenced input: memory CD8+ T cells from PBMCs. The receptors come from a man aged 18 to 29 in good health. Some clones in this sample may be carry-over from other donors' samples. The CDR3 runs from the conserved cysteine through the conserved F or W. A D gene is named only where the DNA matches it firmly. A row's size may be missing; if present it is once, few, many or a size class.

v_gene,abundance,d_gene,j_gene,CDR3nt,CDR3aa
TRBV7-6,once,-,TRBJ2-1,TGTGCCAGCAGCTTAGCGCTCCAGCGGAGCAGGAATGAGCAGTTCTTC,CASSLALQRSRNEQFF
TRBV7-8,once,TRBD1,TRBJ1-4,TGTGCCAGCAGCCCCCGGACAGGGGCCTATGAAAAACTGTTTTTT,CASSPRTGAYEKLFF
TRBV27,-,-,TRBJ1-1,TGTGCCAGCAGTTTTCGGGGGGGGCTGAACACTGAAGCTTTCTTT,CASSFRGGLNTEAFF
TRBV6-1,-,-,TRBJ2-4,TGTGCCAGCAGTGAAGGGGGGCGAAACATTCAGTACTTC,CASSEGGRNIQYF
TRBV29-1,-,-,TRBJ1-1,TGCAGCGTCCCCCTTGGTTTTGAAGCTTTCTTT,CSVPLGFEAFF
TRBV19,-,TRBD1,TRBJ1-1,TGTGCCACCTTAGCGGGACAGGGGCCCACTGAAGCTTTCTTT,CATLAGQGPTEAFF
TRBV11-3,-,TRBD1,TRBJ2-7,TGTGCCAGCAGCCAAGGGACAGGGTACGAGCAGTACTTC,CASSQGTGYEQYF
TRBV27,-,-,TRBJ2-1,TGTGCCAGCAGTTTATGGGTGGGAAGCTCCTACAATGAGCAGTTCTTC,CASSLWVGSSYNEQFF
TRBV4-1,-,TRBD2,TRBJ2-2,TGCGCCAGCAGCCAGCGAAGCGTTCCTAGCGGCTATCGGGACACCGGGGAGCTGTTTTTT,CASSQRSVPSGYRDTGELFF
TRBV18,-,-,TRBJ2-1,TGTGCCAGCTCACCAGACTTCCTGGGATCCAATGAGCAGTTCTTC,CASSPDFLGSNEQFF
TRBV9,once,-,TRBJ2-1,TGTGCCAGCAGCGTGGACCATTACAATGAGCAGTTCTTC,CASSVDHYNEQFF
TRBV7-9,-,TRBD2,TRBJ2-7,TGTGCCAGCAGTCCCGCCCTAGCGGGAGATTTCTACGAGCAGTACTTC,CASSPALAGDFYEQYF
TRBV5-1,once,TRBD2,TRBJ2-2,TGCGCCAGCAACCCCCTTATGGGACTAGCAGCCGGGGAGCTGTTTTTT,CASNPLMGLAAGELFF
TRBV5-1,-,-,TRBJ1-2,TGCGCCAGCAGCCTTTTGCCATCCCGGGAGAGCCTCTATGGCTACACCTTC,CASSLLPSRESLYGYTF
TRBV10-2,-,-,TRBJ2-1,TGCGCCAGCACCCCGGACAGCCTGCAGTTCTTC,CASTPDSLQFF
TRBV19,-,TRBD2,TRBJ2-1,TGTGCCAGTAGGGCCCCTACTAGCGGGGGCGACAATGAGCAGTTCTTC,CASRAPTSGGDNEQFF
TRBV6-1,-,-,TRBJ2-2,TGTGCCAGCAGTGGAATGGATTACAGGGAATTAGCCGCCGGGGAGCTGTTTTTT,CASSGMDYRELAAGELFF
TRBV27,-,-,TRBJ1-5,TGTGCCAGCAGTTTATCCGCAGGGGAGTGGATTCAGCCCCAGCATTTT,CASSLSAGEWIQPQHF
TRBV28,few,TRBD1,TRBJ2-7,TGTGCCAGCAGTTTAATTCAGGGGGCCGCCTACGAGCAGTACTTC,CASSLIQGAAYEQYF
TRBV4-2,-,-,TRBJ1-3,TGTGCCAGCAGCCGAAGAGAGGACAGCACAAACTCTGGAAACACCATATATTTT,CASSRREDSTNSGNTIYF
TRBV30,many,-,TRBJ2-7,TGTGCCTGGAGTGTCGGCAGGGGTTCTCACGAGCAGTACTTC,CAWSVGRGSHEQYF
TRBV11-2,-,TRBD2,TRBJ2-3,TGTGCCAGCAGCTTAGGCCGACTAGCGGGTCTTACAGATACGCAGTATTTT,CASSLGRLAGLTDTQYF
TRBV7-9,once,-,TRBJ1-5,TGTGCCAGCAGCTCCTCGGACGGTCAGCCCCAGCATTTT,CASSSSDGQPQHF
TRBV19,once,-,TRBJ2-7,TGTGCCAGTAGTCTAGCCCTTGGGCTCTACGAGCAGTACTTC,CASSLALGLYEQYF
TRBV30,-,-,TRBJ2-1,TGTGCCTGGAGCTTCGGCAATGAGCAGTTCTTC,CAWSFGNEQFF
TRBV27,-,-,TRBJ2-7,TGTGCCAGCAGTTTTAGTTCGGGGAACTCCTACGAGCAGTACTTC,CASSFSSGNSYEQYF
TRBV5-1,-,-,TRBJ1-4,TGCGCCAGCAGCTGGACGACACGCGCAACTAATGAAAAACTGTTTTTT,CASSWTTRATNEKLFF
TRBV19,-,TRBD1,TRBJ2-1,TGTGCCAGTAGTATGGATCCGGGACAGCCATACAATGAGCAGTTCTTC,CASSMDPGQPYNEQFF
TRBV5-1,-,-,TRBJ2-7,TGCGCCAGCAGCTTGGCTGAGATTCGGGGGCTCTCCTACGAGCAGTACTTC,CASSLAEIRGLSYEQYF
TRBV4-3,-,-,TRBJ2-7,TGCGCCAGCAGCCAGGTGCCAGGGCCCCCCTACGAGCAGTACTTC,CASSQVPGPPYEQYF
TRBV19,-,-,TRBJ1-5,TGTGCCAGTAGTATATGGCCAGGGAAGGATCAGCCCCAGCATTTT,CASSIWPGKDQPQHF
TRBV12-5,-,-,TRBJ2-2,TGTGCTAGTGCCTCGGGACAAACGAACACCGGGGAGCTGTTTTTT,CASASGQTNTGELFF
TRBV27,-,TRBD2,TRBJ2-1,TGTGCCAGCAGTTTATGGGGGGGTTCCTACAATGAGCAGTTCTTC,CASSLWGGSYNEQFF
TRBV7-7,-,TRBD1,TRBJ2-7,TGTGCCAGCAGCCTGGGAGCGACAGGGCACTACGAGCAGTACTTC,CASSLGATGHYEQYF
TRBV4-1,-,-,TRBJ1-3,TGCGCCAGCAGCCAATTGGAAGGAAACACCATATATTTT,CASSQLEGNTIYF
TRBV28,-,TRBD2,TRBJ2-3,TGTGCCAGCAGTTTTGACCGCCTCTCGGAGCGGGGTTCGGATACGCAGTATTTT,CASSFDRLSERGSDTQYF
TRBV20-1,few,-,TRBJ1-2,TGCAGTGCTACTAACTATGGCTACACCTTC,CSATNYGYTF
TRBV29-1,-,-,TRBJ2-2,TGCAGCGTGGGAAAAGGAGGGGGCACCGGGGAGCTGTTTTTT,CSVGKGGGTGELFF
TRBV27,-,TRBD1,TRBJ2-2,TGTGCCAGCAGTTTAGTCTTTTATGGGACAGGGGGTAGCGGGGAGCTGTTTTTT,CASSLVFYGTGGSGELFF
TRBV19,-,TRBD2,TRBJ2-1,TGTGCCAGCCGACTAGCAGGTGATAATGAGCAGTTCTTC,CASRLAGDNEQFF
TRBV10-2,-,-,TRBJ2-1,TGCGCCAGCAGTGAGTGGGGGTTGGTCAATGAGCAGTTCTTC,CASSEWGLVNEQFF
TRBV13,-,-,TRBJ1-1,TGTGCCAGCAGCTTATGGCTCGAGCGTATGAACACTGAAGCTTTCTTT,CASSLWLERMNTEAFF
TRBV6-1,few,-,TRBJ2-7,TGTGCCAGCAGTGGTCTGGGACGGGCCTACGAGCAGTACTTC,CASSGLGRAYEQYF
TRBV6-5,once,TRBD1,TRBJ2-7,TGTGCCAGCAGTCCGACAGGGGCCTACGAGCAGTACTTC,CASSPTGAYEQYF
TRBV27,-,TRBD2,TRBJ2-1,TGTGCCAGCAGTACGGGGACTAGTCAGTTCTTC,CASSTGTSQFF
TRBV29-1,-,TRBD1,TRBJ2-7,TGCAGCGTTGAATGGGACAGGACCTACGAGCAGTACTTC,CSVEWDRTYEQYF
TRBV10-3,-,-,TRBJ2-7,TGTGCCATCAGTGAGTCTCGGTGGGGCAGGGAAATTGAAGGGCAGTACTTC,CAISESRWGREIEGQYF
TRBV29-1,-,TRBD2,TRBJ2-1,TGCAGCGCTTGGGCCCAGGGACTAGCGGGAGTTGTTGAGCAGTTCTTC,CSAWAQGLAGVVEQFF
TRBV19,-,-,TRBJ1-2,TGTGCCAGTAGTATAGGTCGGGGGGCGCGTGGCTACACCTTC,CASSIGRGARGYTF
TRBV28,-,-,TRBJ1-1,TGTGCCAGCAGTTTTTCAGGGGTCACTGAAGCTTTCTTT,CASSFSGVTEAFF
TRBV27,-,TRBD2,TRBJ2-7,TGTGCCAGCAGTCCCCGGGGGGGTACCTACGAGCAGTACTTC,CASSPRGGTYEQYF
TRBV4-2,-,-,TRBJ1-1,TGTGCCAGCAGCCCCCGCAGGGTGAACACTGAAGCTTTCTTT,CASSPRRVNTEAFF
TRBV28,-,TRBD1,TRBJ2-5,TGTGCCAGCAGCCCCCCGGGACAGGGGGGAGAGACCCAGTACTTC,CASSPPGQGGETQYF
TRBV6-6,-,TRBD2,TRBJ2-1,TGTGCCAGCAGTCTAGCGGGAGAAACTACTATCAATGAGCAGTTCTTC,CASSLAGETTINEQFF